The rows below give T cell receptor beta chains drawn from one sample of a study of CD8 T cells in ankylosing spondylitis. TCRdb independently ran MiXCR on the 5' RACE reads; one entry per CDR3 protein. This table holds 200,000 to 250,000 distinct CDR3 sequences, more than 9% found once. Sequencing was carried out using blood, either unsorted or a sorted T cell fraction (not recorded which). These receptors all stem from a male donor with ankylosing spondylitis or in good health (not recorded which). CDR3s include the opening cysteine and the closing phenylalanine or tryptophan. Fields, in order: J gene, D gene, V gene, clone size, CDR3 protein. D genes are given only for firm matches. Rows give clone size only sometimes, using once, few, many, or a class for an expanded clone.

TRBJ2-5,TRBD2,TRBV3-1,NA,CASSTGLAGNQETQYF
TRBJ2-1,TRBD2,TRBV12-3/TRBV12-4,many,CASTPGRGENYNEQFF
TRBJ1-2,NA,TRBV10-2,many,CASSERGLGYGYTF
TRBJ2-1,TRBD1,TRBV20-1,many,CAWWTGIDNEQFF
TRBJ2-1,NA,TRBV27,many,CASSLSGSINEQFF
TRBJ2-7,NA,TRBV30,many,CAWRQAGLVGQYF
TRBJ2-7,TRBD2,TRBV20-1,many,CSAISSGRVVSYEQYF
TRBJ2-3,NA,TRBV7-2,many,CASSLYGTATDTQYF
TRBJ2-7,NA,TRBV6-1,many,CASSSGTLSYEQYF
TRBJ2-3,NA,TRBV11-3,many,CASSHSWTSTDTQYF
TRBJ2-1,NA,TRBV7-9,NA,CASSLVGSEQFF
TRBJ2-3,NA,TRBV10-3,few,CAISGQGRLTDTQYF
TRBJ2-7,TRBD2,TRBV30,many,CAAAGTSRQYF
TRBJ2-1,NA,TRBV2,NA,CASSAPSNEQFF